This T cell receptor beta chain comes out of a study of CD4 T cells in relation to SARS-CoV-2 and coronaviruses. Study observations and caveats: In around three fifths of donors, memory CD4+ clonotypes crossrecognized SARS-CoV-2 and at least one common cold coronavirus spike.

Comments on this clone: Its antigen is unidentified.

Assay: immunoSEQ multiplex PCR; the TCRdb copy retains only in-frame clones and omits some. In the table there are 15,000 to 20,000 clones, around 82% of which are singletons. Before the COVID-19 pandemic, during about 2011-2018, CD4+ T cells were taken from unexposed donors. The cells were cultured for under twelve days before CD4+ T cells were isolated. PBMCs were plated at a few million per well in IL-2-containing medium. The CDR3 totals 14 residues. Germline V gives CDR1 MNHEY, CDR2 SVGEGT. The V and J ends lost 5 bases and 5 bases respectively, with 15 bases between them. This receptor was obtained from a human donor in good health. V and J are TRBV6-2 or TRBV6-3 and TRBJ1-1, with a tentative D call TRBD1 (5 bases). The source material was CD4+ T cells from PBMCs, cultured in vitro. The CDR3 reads CASSPRTKGTEAFF. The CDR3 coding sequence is TGTGCCAGCAGTCCCAGGACTAAGGGGACTGAAGCTTTCTTT.